Presented here are 9 T cell receptor beta chains from one specimen sequenced in a study of blood T cell repertoires in COVID-19 (dated by TCRdb to 2020 to 2022). Library prep was done by the immunoSEQ multiplex PCR assay. The table comes from immuneACCESS by way of TCRdb, which keeps in-frame sequences with V and J called. Part of the clones is missing from these tables; in studies checked, under half for an unresolved V gene and the rest for unknown reasons. The sample table shows roughly 570,000 clones, and about 89% are seen once. The top ten clones comprise 7.5% to 9.5% of the sample. The sequenced sample was peripheral blood. Receptor source: a woman aged 50 to 65 with COVID-19, enrolled during active disease.

The V and J genes are TRBV30 and TRBJ1-1; TRBD1 agrees at 12 bases. The CDR3 is made up of 13 amino acids. Per germline, CDR1 GTSNPN and CDR2 SVGIG (reference sequence). The trim removed 8 bases at V and 3 bases at J, leaving 4 bases unmatched. For the CDR3, the DNA is TGTGCCCGGGACAGGGGGCAGGACACTGAAGCTTTCTTT. Translated: CARDRGQDTEAFF.

The gene calls are TRBV4-2 and TRBJ2-1, with a possible D match to TRBD1 (7 bases). From germline, CDR1 is LGHNA and CDR2 YNFKEQ. The length of the CDR3 is 17 residues. V was cut by 4 bases and J by 5 bases, with 21 bases left in between. The CDR3: CASSPHHRGLGNNEQFF. The CDR3 nucleotides are TGTGCCAGCAGCCCCCATCACAGGGGACTGGGTAACAATGAGCAGTTCTTC.

The gene calls are TRBV27 and TRBJ2-3, with D possibly being TRBD1 (6 bases). Germline CDR1 and CDR2: MNHEY and SMNVEV (reference sequence). This CDR3 has 16 residues. The ends were cut back, 5 bases at V and 2 bases at J, with 17 bases in the middle. CDR3 region: CASSDRLDSLTDTQYF. CDR3 nucleotides: TGTGCCAGCAGTGACCGGTTGGACAGCCTCACAGATACGCAGTATTTT.

V and J are TRBV29-1 and TRBJ2-1; 10 nucleotides line up with TRBD1. V dropped 4 bases and J dropped 7; count of bases not matched to a gene: 4. The CDR3 is 13 amino acids. Germline V gene sequence: CDR1 SQVTM, CDR2 ANQGSEA. DNA of the CDR3: TGCAGCGTTGTTGGACAGGGGGTAAATGAGCAGTTCTTC. Residues: CSVVGQGVNEQFF.

J is TRBJ1-1 and V is TRBV19; D is possibly TRBD1 (6 bases). Germline V gene lookup returns CDR1 LNHDA and CDR2 SQIVND (reference sequence). V lost 6 bases to trimming and J lost 3 bases, with 14 bases between them. The CDR3 has 14 residues. CDR3 coding DNA: TGTGCCAGTAGCACCGGGACAAGGGACACTGAAGCTTTCTTT. Translated: CASSTGTRDTEAFF.

There are a few counts of this clone. This sequence joins TRBV3-1 (or the pseudogene TRBV3-2) and TRBJ1-1; perhaps TRBD1 as D (5 bases). Germline CDR1 is LGHDT and CDR2 is YNNKEL (reference sequence). The CDR3 runs 14 residues. V was shortened by 5 bases and J by 3 bases, with 13 bases between the two germline ends. The chain's CDR3 is CASSTSGGHTEAFF. The CDR3 DNA reads as TGTGCCAGCAGCACGTCGGGGGGTCACACTGAAGCTTTCTTT.

The chain is built from TRBV11-2 and TRBJ1-2, with D possibly being TRBD1 (5 bases). The V and J ends lost 6 bases and 8 bases respectively, with 13 bases between them. Germline CDR1 SGHAT, CDR2 FQNNGV. The CDR3 totals 12 residues. The CDR3 loop reads CASSRRDYGYTF. CDR3 nucleotides: TGTGCCAGCAGTCGCAGGGATTACGGCTACACCTTC.

The chain recombines TRBV10-3 with TRBJ1-2; D might be TRBD1 (5 bases). Germline CDR1 is ENHRY and CDR2 is SYGVKD. CDR3 length: 13 amino acids. The V end was cut by 4 bases, the J end by 9 bases, with 15 bases between. In DNA form, the CDR3 reads TGTGCCATCAGTGCTGGGGCAGGAGAGAGCTACACCTTC. Translation gives CAISAGAGESYTF.

Of note for this clone: Other DNA sequences from this sample encode an identical CDR3 as well. The chain couples TRBV19 to TRBJ1-1; 8 bases are a match to TRBD1. CDR1 and CDR2 from the germline V gene are LNHDA and SQIVND (reference sequence). The CDR3 has 14 amino acids. V shed 6 bases, J shed 3 bases, and the junction held 6 bases outside the gene matches. Written as DNA, the CDR3 is TGTGCCAGTAGCCCCGGACAGGGTGACACTGAAGCTTTCTTT. As protein: CASSPGQGDTEAFF.